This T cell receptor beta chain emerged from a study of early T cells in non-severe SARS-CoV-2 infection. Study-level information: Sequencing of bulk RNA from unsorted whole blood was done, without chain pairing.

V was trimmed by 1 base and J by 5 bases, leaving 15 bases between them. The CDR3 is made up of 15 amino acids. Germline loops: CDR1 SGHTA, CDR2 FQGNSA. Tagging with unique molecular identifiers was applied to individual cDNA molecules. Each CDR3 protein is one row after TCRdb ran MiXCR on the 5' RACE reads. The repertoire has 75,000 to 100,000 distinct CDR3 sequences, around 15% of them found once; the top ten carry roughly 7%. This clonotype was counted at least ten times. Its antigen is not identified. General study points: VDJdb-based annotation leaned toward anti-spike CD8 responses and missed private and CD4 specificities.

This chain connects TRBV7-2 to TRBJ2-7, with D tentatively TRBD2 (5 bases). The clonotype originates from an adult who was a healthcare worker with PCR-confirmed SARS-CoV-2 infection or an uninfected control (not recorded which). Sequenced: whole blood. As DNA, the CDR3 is TGTGCCAGCAGCTTAGGGAGCCGGTTCGGGAACGAGCAGTACTTC. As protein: CASSLGSRFGNEQYF.